The 10 T cell receptor beta chains given below trace back to one sample, sequenced in a study of vaccination and CD4 T cells after COVID-19. In TCRdb, the PCR reads were re-called with MiXCR into one record per CDR3 protein. The table has tens of thousands of distinct CDR3 sequences, under 60% seen once. The sequenced sample was CD4+ T cells from blood, obtained before SARS-CoV-2 vaccination. Every receptor here comes from a human donor who had recovered from COVID-19.

This clonotype was seen once. The chain joins TRBV7-6 to TRBJ2-2; possible D gene TRBD2, 6 bases. Trimming stripped 4 bases from V and 7 bases from J, with 10 bases between. The CDR3 consists of 13 residues. From germline, CDR1 is SGHVS and CDR2 FNYEAQ. CDR3 DNA sequence: TGTGCCAGCAGCTCTCCGCGGGGCGGGGAGCTGTTTTTT. Encoded protein: CASSSPRGGELFF.

The rearrangement uses TRBV20-1 and TRBJ2-3; TRBD1 agrees at 9 bases. The CDR3 runs 15 residues. The V segment lost 7 bases and the J segment 0 bases; nucleotides outside the gene matches: 8. Germline V gene data show CDR1 as DFQATT and CDR2 as SNEGSKA (reference sequence). The CDR3 sequence: CSGVWDRDSTDTQYF. CDR3 DNA sequence: TGCAGTGGGGTATGGGACAGGGACAGCACAGATACGCAGTATTTT.

The chain uses TRBV15 and TRBJ2-7; tentatively, D is TRBD2 (6 bases). This CDR3 is built from 15 residues. CDR1 LNHNV and CDR2 YYDKDF come from the germline V gene (reference sequence). V lost 5 bases, J lost 3 bases, and 17 bases lay in between. The CDR3 protein is CATSPARGGFYEQYF. The CDR3 coding sequence is TGTGCCACCAGCCCCGCGCGGGGCGGGTTCTACGAGCAGTACTTC.

This clonotype was observed a single time. This chain connects TRBV28 to TRBJ2-5; D is perhaps TRBD1 (6 bases). The CDR3 is 15 residues long. Trimming shortened V by 3 bases and J by 1 base, and 12 bases separated the two germline ends. The germline gives CDR1 MDHEN, CDR2 SYDVKM. CDR3 nucleotide sequence: TGTGCCAGCAGTTTGCTCGGGACATCCCAAGAGACCCAGTACTTC. This translates into CASSLLGTSQETQYF.

This clonotype was counted a few times. V gene TRBV6-2 or TRBV6-3 combines with J gene TRBJ2-5, with D perhaps given as TRBD1 or TRBD2 (5 bases each). CDR1 MNHEY and CDR2 SVGEGT come from the germline V gene. The CDR3 consists of 17 residues. The germline V and J ends were trimmed by 2 bases and 3 bases, with 19 bases remaining between them. The CDR3, as DNA: TGTGCCAGCAGTTACGTAGGCCGGGGCTTATTAGAAGAGACCCAGTACTTC. It specifies CASSYVGRGLLEETQYF.

The sample holds one count of this clonotype. CDR3 DNA: TGTGCCACCAGCAGAGGAGGGGAGTCTGGAAACACCATATATTTT. Translated: CATSRGGESGNTIYF. The V gene is TRBV15, the J gene TRBJ1-3; maybe TRBD1 (5 bases). CDR3 length: 15 amino acids. V was pared by 1 base and J by 1 base, with 8 bases between. Germline assignment: CDR1 LNHNV and CDR2 YYDKDF (reference sequence).

This clonotype has a handful of counts. V is TRBV24-1 and J is TRBJ2-1; TRBD2 matches 12 bases. Germline V gives CDR1 KGHDR, CDR2 SFDVKD. The CDR3 covers 16 residues. V was pared by 4 bases and J by 8 bases, with 8 bases of the junction left unmatched. CDR3 sequence (DNA): TGTGCCACCAGTGACCTACGGACTAGCGGGGATGATGAGCAGTTCTTC. This gives the protein CATSDLRTSGDDEQFF.

The chain recombines TRBV2 with TRBJ1-1; D perhaps matches TRBD1 (5 bases). V lost 3 bases and J 5 bases, leaving 7 bases between the germline ends. The CDR3 runs 12 residues. Germline V lookup: CDR1 SNHLY, CDR2 FYNNEI. The CDR3 reads CASSEGGTEAFF. In DNA form, the CDR3 reads TGTGCCAGCAGTGAGGGGGGGACTGAAGCTTTCTTT.

The V and J genes are TRBV18 and TRBJ2-4; no definite D call. The CDR3 is 15 residues long. Germline V gene lookup returns CDR1 KGHSH and CDR2 LQKENI. V shed 0 bases and J shed 0 bases, with 6 bases lying between them. The chain's CDR3 is CASSPPDLAKNIQYF. The CDR3 DNA reads as TGTGCCAGCTCACCACCGGACCTAGCCAAAAACATTCAGTACTTC.

This clonotype was seen only once. This chain joins TRBV20-1 and TRBJ2-1; D tentatively fits TRBD1 or TRBD2 (5 bases each). The germline V gene has CDR1 DFQATT and CDR2 SNEGSKA (reference sequence). Trimming took off 3 bases at V and 8 bases at J, with 20 bases between the two ends. This CDR3 is 15 amino acids long. CDR3: CSARGVSDLNDEQFF. CDR3 nucleotide sequence: TGCAGTGCTAGGGGGGTTTCTGACTTAAACGATGAGCAGTTCTTC.